The clone carrying this TCR beta chain appeared a single time. What it binds is unknown. Vbeta (60) and Jbeta (13) primers were used in the PCR. The method was immunoSEQ multiplex PCR; TCRdb's version includes in-frame clones alone and lacks a portion of them. This sample carries around 150,000 clones, 60% to 70% of them seen once, and the ten largest clones take around 7.1%. The record originates from a study of cytomegalovirus exposure and HLA in healthy donors. Study-wide points: In a later analysis, a missense DCLRE1C variant was linked to TCR beta V- and J-gene trimming.

At sampling all donors were nominally healthy, likely with unrecorded immune exposures. Germline-derived CDR1 and CDR2 are SGDLS and YYNGEE. V lost 4 bases and J lost 5; bases outside the gene matches: 13. The CDR3 contains 16 residues. The sample taken for sequencing was PBMCs. The chain joins TRBV9 to TRBJ2-3; TRBD2 agrees at 7 bases. The TCR comes from a woman in her fifties or sixties in good health and CMV-seropositive. The CDR3 DNA follows: TGTGCCAGCAGCCCTCATGGAGCGGGAATGTTAGATACGCAGTATTTT. Translating it yields CASSPHGAGMLDTQYF.